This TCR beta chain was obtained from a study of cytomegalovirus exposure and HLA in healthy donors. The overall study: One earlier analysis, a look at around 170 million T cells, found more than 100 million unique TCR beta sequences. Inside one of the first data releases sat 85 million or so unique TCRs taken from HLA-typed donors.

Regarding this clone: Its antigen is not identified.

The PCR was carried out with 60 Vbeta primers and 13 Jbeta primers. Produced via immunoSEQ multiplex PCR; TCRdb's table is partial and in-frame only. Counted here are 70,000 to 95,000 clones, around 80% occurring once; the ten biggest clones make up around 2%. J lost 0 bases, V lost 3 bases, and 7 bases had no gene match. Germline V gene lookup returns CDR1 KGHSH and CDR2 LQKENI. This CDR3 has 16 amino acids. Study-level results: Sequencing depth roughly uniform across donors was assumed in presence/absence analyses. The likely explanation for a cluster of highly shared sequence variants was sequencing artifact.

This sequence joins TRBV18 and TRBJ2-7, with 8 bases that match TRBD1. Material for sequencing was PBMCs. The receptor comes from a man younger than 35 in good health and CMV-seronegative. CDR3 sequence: CASSPNRDRSSYEQYF. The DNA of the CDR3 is TGTGCCAGCTCACCCAACCGGGACAGGAGCTCCTACGAGCAGTACTTC.